The 16 T cell receptor beta chains listed next were all sequenced from one sample in a study of cytomegalovirus exposure and HLA in healthy donors. Libraries were prepared by immunoSEQ multiplex PCR; TCRdb keeps only in-frame clonotypes and omits some of them. The sample has 65,000 or so clones, roughly 94% seen once; the top ten hold around 4.5%. The sample was PBMCs. All receptors come from a man aged 18 to 30 in good health and CMV-seropositive.

The chain carries TRBV6-5 and TRBJ1-2; D is unclear. Germline V lookup: CDR1 MNHEY, CDR2 SVGAGI. V lost 7 bases and J lost 8, with 14 bases in between. This CDR3 has 12 residues. CDR3 in amino acids: CASTSGGNGYTF. The CDR3 DNA is TGTGCCAGCACTTCTGGAGGAAACGGCTACACCTTC.

The gene calls are TRBV4-1 and TRBJ2-1; a possible D gene is TRBD2 (7 bases). Deletions cut 1 base from V and 6 bases from J, with 16 bases between. Germline CDR1 and CDR2: MGHRA and YSYEKL. This CDR3 region has 16 residues. CDR3 sequence reads: CASSQVRGRALNEQFF. In nucleotides, the CDR3 is TGCGCCAGCAGCCAAGTAAGGGGGAGGGCCCTCAATGAGCAGTTCTTC.

This clone was seen a single time. This sequence joins TRBV7-9 and TRBJ2-3; D remains ambiguous. CDR3 length: 12 amino acids. V lost 5 bases, J lost 5 bases, and 8 bases lay in between. Germline V gives CDR1 SEHNR, CDR2 FQNEAQ (reference sequence). In DNA form, the CDR3 reads TGTGCCAGCAGCCCACCCGGAGATACGCAGTATTTT. It is translated as CASSPPGDTQYF.

The chain recombines TRBV5-8 with TRBJ2-7; TRBD2 aligns across 7 bases. With 4 bases clipped from V and 2 bases from J, the junction kept 9 bases outside the gene matches. The CDR3 contains 15 residues. Germline assignment: CDR1 SGHTS and CDR2 YDEGEE. The CDR3 loop reads CASSARGVGTYEQYF. The CDR3 nucleotides are TGTGCCAGCAGCGCTCGGGGGGTAGGGACCTACGAGCAGTACTTC.

There are a few counts of this clone. The V gene is TRBV5-5, the J gene TRBJ1-1, with D perhaps TRBD1 (5 bases). CDR3 length: 15 residues. Germline V CDR1 and CDR2: SGHKS, YYEKEE (reference sequence). Trimming shortened V by 0 bases and J by 5 bases, and 14 bases separated the two germline ends. The CDR3 loop reads CASSLEVRGSTEAFF. The CDR3 nucleotides read TGTGCCAGCAGCTTGGAGGTAAGGGGTTCGACTGAAGCTTTCTTT. Based on the CDR3 plus reference TRBV5-5 and TRBJ1-1, the full variable domain is DAGVTQSPTHLIKTRGQQVTLRCSPISGHKSVSWYQQVLGQGPQFIFQYYEKEERGRGNFPDRFSARQFPNYSSELNVNALLLGDSALYLCASSLEVRGSTEAFFGQGTRLTVV.

The chain couples TRBV5-4 to TRBJ1-5; TRBD1 matches at 7 bases. Germline-derived CDR1 and CDR2 are SGHNT and YYREEE (reference sequence). This CDR3 is 15 amino acids long. V lost 5 bases and J lost 0; bases outside the gene matches: 5. The CDR3 region has the DNA TGTGCCAGCAGTCCCGGGACAGATAGCAATCAGCCCCAGCATTTT. Its protein product is CASSPGTDSNQPQHF.

This chain uses TRBV11-3 with TRBJ2-2; perhaps TRBD1 as D (5 bases). Trimming stripped 4 bases from V and 3 bases from J, with 9 bases between. The germline V gene encodes CDR1 SGHNT and CDR2 YENEEA. The CDR3 has 14 residues. In DNA, the CDR3 is TGTGCCAGCAGCTGGCAGGGTGACACCGGGGAGCTGTTTTTT. It yields the protein CASSWQGDTGELFF.

This chain links TRBV11-3 with TRBJ2-5; D gene uncertain. Trimming removed 2 bases from V and 5 bases from J, with 9 bases in between. Germline lookup yields CDR1 SGHNT and CDR2 YENEEA. The CDR3 has 13 amino acids. The CDR3 spells CASSLHGRETQYF. CDR3 sequence (DNA): TGTGCCAGCAGCTTACACGGTCGGGAGACCCAGTACTTC.

The J gene is TRBJ1-1, the V gene TRBV15, with D unresolved. Trimming stripped 3 bases from V and 6 bases from J, with 8 bases between. This CDR3 contains 12 residues. CDR1 and CDR2 from the germline V gene are LNHNV and YYDKDF (reference sequence). Here the CDR3 DNA reads TGTGCCACCAGCAGCTCGAGCCCTGAAGCTTTCTTT. Protein sequence: CATSSSSPEAFF.

The chain employs TRBV27 and TRBJ2-7; 10 bases are a match to TRBD1. The germline CDR1 and CDR2 sequences are MNHEY and SMNVEV (reference sequence). V trimming: 5 bases; J trimming: 5 bases; junction bases outside the gene matches: 6. This CDR3 has 14 residues. As DNA, the CDR3 is TGTGCCAGCAGTCTACGGGACAGGGGCAACGAGCAGTACTTC. Protein sequence: CASSLRDRGNEQYF.

The genes are TRBV7-2 and TRBJ1-2; D uncertain. Germline-derived CDR1 and CDR2 are SGHTA and FQGNSA. This CDR3 has 15 amino acids. V was pared by 0 bases and J by 8 bases, with 16 bases between. CDR3 amino acids: CASSLATASPWGYTF. The CDR3 coding sequence is TGTGCCAGCAGCTTAGCCACAGCCTCCCCGTGGGGCTACACCTTC. The full variable domain, in which reference TRBV7-2 and TRBJ1-2 provide the parts outside the CDR3, is GAGVSQSPSNKVTEKGKDVELRCDPISGHTALYWYRQSLGQGLEFLIYFQGNSAPDKSGLPSDRFSAERTGGSVSTLTIQRTQQEDSAVYLCASSLATASPWGYTFGSGTRLTVV.

The rearrangement uses TRBV6-5 and TRBJ2-1; 8 nucleotides align to TRBD2. The germline CDR1 and CDR2 sequences are MNHEY and SVGAGI. This CDR3 region has 15 residues. V was clipped by 4 bases and J by 7 bases; unmatched bases: 9. CDR3 DNA: TGTGCCAGCAGTTGGGGACTAGTATTAAAGAATGAGCAGTTCTTC. Its protein product is CASSWGLVLKNEQFF.

The J gene is TRBJ2-1, the V gene TRBV7-6, with 10 bases aligning to TRBD2. The CDR3 has 15 amino acids. V was pared by 3 bases and J by 4 bases, with 3 bases of the junction left unmatched. Looked up from germline, CDR1 is SGHVS and CDR2 is FNYEAQ. The CDR3 DNA is TGTGCCAGCAGCTTTCTAGCGGGGGAATACAATGAGCAGTTCTTC. The encoded protein is CASSFLAGEYNEQFF.

CDR3 sequence: CASSPLRNTEAFF. The CDR3 DNA sequence: TGTGCCAGCAGCCCCCTGCGGAACACTGAAGCTTTCTTT. The J gene is TRBJ1-1, the V gene TRBV28, with D unresolved. The CDR3 runs 13 residues. CDR1 is MDHEN, CDR2 SYDVKM, per germline. V was trimmed by 6 bases and J by 1 base, leaving 9 bases between them. The whole variable domain, remainder taken from reference TRBV28 and TRBJ1-1, is DVKVTQSSRYLVKRTGEKVFLECVQDMDHENMFWYRQDPGLGLRLIYFSYDVKMKEKGDIPEGYSVSREKKERFSLILESASTNQTSMYLCASSPLRNTEAFFGQGTRLTVV.

This clone has just one count. The chain combines TRBV5-1 with TRBJ2-7; tentatively, D is TRBD1 (6 bases). Germline V lookup: CDR1 SGHRS, CDR2 YFSETQ. The length of the CDR3 is 13 residues. V dropped 0 bases and J dropped 6 bases, with 10 bases sitting between them. CDR3 loop: CASSLDGRGEQYF. In DNA form, the CDR3 reads TGCGCCAGCAGCTTGGATGGCAGGGGCGAGCAGTACTTC. The variable domain in full, with the rest retrieved from reference TRBV5-1 and TRBJ2-7, is KAGVTQTPRYLIKTRGQQVTLSCSPISGHRSVSWYQQTPGQGLQFLFEYFSETQRNKGNFPGRFSGRQFSNSRSEMNVSTLELGDSALYLCASSLDGRGEQYFGPGTRLTVT.

J is TRBJ2-1 and V is TRBV20-1; tentatively, D is TRBD2 (6 bases). The germline CDR1 and CDR2 sequences are DFQATT and SNEGSKA (reference sequence). Trimming took off 6 bases at V and 7 bases at J, with 10 bases between the two ends. The CDR3 loop spans 11 amino acids. The CDR3 protein is CSAAAGNEQFF. CDR3 in DNA: TGCAGTGCCGCTGCGGGAAATGAGCAGTTCTTC.